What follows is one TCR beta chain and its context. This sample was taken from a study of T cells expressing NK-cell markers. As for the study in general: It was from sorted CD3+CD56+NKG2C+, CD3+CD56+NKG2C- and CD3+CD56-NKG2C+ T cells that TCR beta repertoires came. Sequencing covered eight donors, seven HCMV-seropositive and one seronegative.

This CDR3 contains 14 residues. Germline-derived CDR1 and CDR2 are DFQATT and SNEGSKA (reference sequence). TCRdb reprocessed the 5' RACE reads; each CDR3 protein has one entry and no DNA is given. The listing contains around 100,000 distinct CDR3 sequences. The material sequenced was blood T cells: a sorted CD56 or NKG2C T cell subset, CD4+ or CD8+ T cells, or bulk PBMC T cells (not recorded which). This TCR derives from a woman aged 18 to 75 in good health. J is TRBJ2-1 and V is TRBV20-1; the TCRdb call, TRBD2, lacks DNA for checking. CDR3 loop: CSAPLAGGANEQFF.